The rows below give T cell receptor beta chains drawn from one sample of a study of T cell repertoires in cytomegalovirus infection. These TCRs are of unknown antigen specificity. MiXCR was run by TCRdb on the reads, yielding one entry per CDR3 protein. The data show about 340,000 distinct CDR3 sequences, with under 35% seen just once and 20% held by the top ten. The sequences come from cultured PBMCs, collected from culture after CMV antigen stimulation. These receptors came from a human donor in good health (CMV status not recorded). Some clones in this sample may be carry-over from other donors' samples. CDR3s include the opening cysteine and the closing phenylalanine or tryptophan. Not all rows give a size; the values are once, few, many and, for expanded clones, a class.

size | J | V | CDR3
few | TRBJ2-6 | TRBV29-1 | CSVEDPGSGANVLTF
few | TRBJ1-2 | TRBV7-2 | CASATGGEYGYTF
few | TRBJ1-5 | TRBV5-6 | CASSSVRDSDYSNQPQHF
few | TRBJ2-1 | TRBV7-3 | CASSLDQNNEQFF
- | TRBJ2-4 | TRBV25-1 | CASSELASGRTNIQYF
- | TRBJ2-1 | TRBV6-8 | CASSRGSSYNEPFF
- | TRBJ2-3 | TRBV19 | CASSIDLSTDTQYF
- | TRBJ1-6 | TRBV4-2 | CASSQPQNSLHF
- | TRBJ2-1 | TRBV6-6 | CASDLGGREQFF
many | TRBJ2-1 | TRBV7-6 | CASSLAPGDEQFF
once | TRBJ1-5 | TRBV10-3 | CATQGTGDQPQHF
- | TRBJ2-1 | TRBV11-3 | CASSPGQGADYNEQFF
- | TRBJ2-1 | TRBV19 | CASRPGLVSSYNEQFF
many | TRBJ2-1 | TRBV20-1 | CSASSGTSGHNEQFF
- | TRBJ2-6 | TRBV4-1 | CASSHPPGQGTSGANVLTF
- | TRBJ1-1 | TRBV2 | CASRRTGGAFF
- | TRBJ1-1 | TRBV20-1 | CSARDQTEAFF
- | TRBJ2-5 | TRBV6-2/TRBV6-3 | CASGPAGVKETQYF
- | TRBJ2-1 | TRBV28 | CASSLGGPRGPFF
many | TRBJ2-1 | TRBV7-9 | CASSLEGVGEQFF
- | TRBJ2-7 | TRBV5-3 | CASSWDSYEQYF
- | TRBJ2-7 | TRBV7-6 | CASSPGQGSGEQYF
- | TRBJ2-3 | TRBV5-6 | CASSGGQGPQYF
few | TRBJ2-1 | TRBV12-3/TRBV12-4 | CASSFSAGISYNEQFF
few | TRBJ2-1 | TRBV12-3/TRBV12-4 | CASSFAGPSTEQFF
few | TRBJ1-3 | TRBV15 | CATSRGGQGSNTIYF
- | TRBJ1-1 | TRBV6-1 | CASSSHRDTNTEAFF
- | TRBJ1-5 | TRBV12-3/TRBV12-4 | CASSLTRSNQPQHF
many | TRBJ2-1 | TRBV7-2 | CASSGERSSYNEQFF
few | TRBJ1-6 | TRBV12-3/TRBV12-4 | CASLGKGSYNSPLHF
few | TRBJ2-5 | TRBV11-2 | CASTIPRDYQETQYF
- | TRBJ1-5 | TRBV7-2 | CASRSGQFNQPQHF
once | TRBJ2-7 | TRBV20-1 | CSARRSKGQGTYEQYF
many | TRBJ1-1 | TRBV7-9 | CASSSNRGGDTEAFF
once | TRBJ2-2 | TRBV18 | CASSPRTSGLANTGELFF
- | TRBJ2-5 | TRBV6-2/TRBV6-3 | CASSYGGLEQETQYF
many | TRBJ2-5 | TRBV7-9 | CASSSQGGETQYF
- | TRBJ1-5 | TRBV5-4 | CASSFEPGQCNQPQHF
once | TRBJ2-2 | TRBV6-2/TRBV6-3 | CASKGEGTGELFF
few | TRBJ2-2 | TRBV12-3/TRBV12-4 | CASSQTGETGELFF
- | TRBJ1-6 | TRBV20-1 | CSARTQVPSNSPLHF
- | TRBJ2-7 | TRBV12-3/TRBV12-4 | CASTLDRDSYEQYF
few | TRBJ1-2 | TRBV7-9 | CASSRRDWDVYTF